The 3 T cell receptor beta chains given below trace back to one sample, sequenced in a study of blood T cell repertoires in COVID-19. Here immunoSEQ multiplex PCR was the method, and the copy in TCRdb shows in-frame clones only, minus some. The table lists 150,000 to 200,000 clones, about 90% of them singletons. The sample consisted of peripheral blood. The source is a man in his fifties or sixties with active or convalescent COVID-19.

This chain links TRBV5-1 with TRBJ2-2, with 8 bases matching TRBD1. Germline loops: CDR1 SGHRS, CDR2 YFSETQ. The CDR3 has 13 amino acids. Germline trimming cut 7 bases from V and 3 bases from J; bases unmatched to any gene: 2. CDR3 loop: CASQQGDTGELFF. CDR3 sequence (DNA): TGCGCCAGCCAACAGGGGGACACCGGGGAGCTGTTTTTT. Based on the CDR3 plus reference TRBV5-1 and TRBJ2-2, the full variable domain is KAGVTQTPRYLIKTRGQQVTLSCSPISGHRSVSWYQQTPGQGLQFLFEYFSETQRNKGNFPGRFSGRQFSNSRSEMNVSTLELGDSALYLCASQQGDTGELFFGEGSRLTVL.

The chain combines TRBV6-5 with TRBJ1-3; D remains unclear. The V end lost 4 bases, the J end lost 0 bases, and 10 bases lay between the germline ends. This CDR3 region has 15 residues. The germline gives CDR1 MNHEY, CDR2 SVGAGI. This chain's CDR3 is CASSSGRYSGNTIYF. The CDR3 DNA is TGTGCCAGCAGTTCCGGTCGGTACTCTGGAAACACCATATATTTT.

The rearrangement links TRBV24-1 to TRBJ1-1; D remains ambiguous. The CDR3 is 13 residues long. In germline, CDR1 is KGHDR, CDR2 SFDVKD. The germline V and J ends were trimmed by 5 bases and 4 bases, with 10 bases remaining between them. For the CDR3, the DNA is TGTGCCACCAGTGCCCCGGCGGGCACTGAAGCTTTCTTT. Protein: CATSAPAGTEAFF.